Presented here are 17 T cell receptor beta chains from one specimen sequenced in a study of cytotoxic CD8 clonotypes in ibrutinib-treated CLL. The assay was immunoSEQ multiplex PCR, and TCRdb's table has in-frame clones only and misses some. This repertoire shows hundreds of thousands of clones, approximately 80% found once; its top ten account for 6.5% to 8.5%. Sample: PBMCs, taken before ibrutinib treatment. The receptors were sampled from a human donor with chronic lymphocytic leukemia.

V is TRBV9 and J is TRBJ1-1; 7 bases match TRBD1. The CDR3 extends over 15 amino acids. J lost 4 bases, V lost 3 bases, and 9 bases had no gene match. Germline values: CDR1 SGDLS, CDR2 YYNGEE. Here the CDR3 reads CASSDGDSLGTEAFF. CDR3 DNA: TGTGCCAGCAGCGATGGGGACAGCTTAGGCACTGAAGCTTTCTTT.

Comment on this clone: At one end, the junction sequence differs from germline, possibly due to a read error. This chain connects TRBV7-7 to TRBJ2-3, with TRBD2 matching 8 bases. Per the germline V gene, CDR1 is SSHAT and CDR2 is FNYEAQ (reference sequence). This CDR3 contains 16 residues. CDR3 in amino acids: CASSPPPAGVGDTQYF. CDR3 nucleotide sequence: TGTGCTAGCAGCCCCCCGCCAGCGGGAGTAGGCGATACGCAGTATTTT. The whole variable domain, remainder taken from reference TRBV7-7 and TRBJ2-3, is GAGVSQSPRYKVTKRGQDVTLRCDPISSHATLYWYQQALGQGPEFLTYFNYEAQPDKSGLPSDRFSAERPEGSISTLTIQRTEQRDSAMYRCASSPPPAGVGDTQYFGPGTRLTVL.

The chain has TRBV30 and TRBJ1-1; D gene uncertain. V was pared by 0 bases and J by 10 bases, with 18 bases between. CDR1 and CDR2 (germline): GTSNPN, SVGIG (reference sequence). The CDR3 length is 14 residues. The CDR3 region has the DNA TGTGCCTGGAGTGTTTCTAGGCGGAAATTATCAGCTTTCTTT. As protein: CAWSVSRRKLSAFF.

The V call is TRBV10-3, the J call TRBJ1-1; tentative D call: TRBD1 (6 bases). From germline, CDR1 is ENHRY and CDR2 SYGVKD. The germline V and J ends were trimmed by 4 bases and 5 bases, with 14 bases remaining between them. The CDR3 contains 14 residues. The CDR3 reads CAISVRQAGTEAFF. CDR3 sequence (DNA): TGTGCCATCAGTGTCAGACAGGCGGGGACTGAAGCTTTCTTT.

On this clone: Other nucleotide sequences from this sample produce the same CDR3. The chain joins TRBV5-1 to TRBJ1-5; the D gene is possibly TRBD1 (6 bases). The germline gives CDR1 SGHRS, CDR2 YFSETQ. CDR3 length equals 15 residues. Deletions cut 0 bases from V and 5 bases from J, with 12 bases between. CDR3 loop: CASSLVGGADQPQHF. The CDR3 DNA reads as TGCGCCAGCAGCTTGGTTGGGGGCGCCGATCAGCCCCAGCATTTT.

The rearrangement uses TRBV9 and TRBJ1-1; D remains unclear. The CDR3 totals 12 residues. V was shortened by 4 bases and J by 4 bases, with 8 bases between the two germline ends. The germline CDR1 and CDR2 sequences are SGDLS and YYNGEE. The CDR3 nucleotides are TGTGCCAGCAGCCCCACGCTCACTGAAGCTTTCTTT. Translated, it gives CASSPTLTEAFF.

The chain carries TRBV28 and TRBJ2-7; D remains ambiguous. The CDR3 totals 13 residues. V dropped 6 bases and J dropped 7 bases, with 16 bases sitting between them. Germline CDR1 is MDHEN and CDR2 is SYDVKM. As DNA, the CDR3 is TGTGCCAGCAGGGACGGCTGGCCGGATGAGCAGTACTTC. This translates into CASRDGWPDEQYF.

V and J are TRBV25-1 and TRBJ2-1; D perhaps matches TRBD2 (6 bases). The germline CDR1 and CDR2 sequences are MGHDK and SYGVNS. The length of the CDR3 is 11 residues. V was pared by 5 bases and J by 11 bases, with 10 bases between. CDR3 sequence reads: CASSLGGKQFF. The CDR3 nucleotides read TGTGCCAGCAGTTTGGGAGGTAAGCAGTTCTTC.

This chain uses TRBV30 with TRBJ1-1, with D perhaps matching TRBD1 (6 bases). Germline V gene sequence: CDR1 GTSNPN, CDR2 SVGIG (reference sequence). V dropped 8 bases and J dropped 0 bases, with 10 bases sitting between them. The CDR3 has 12 residues. CDR3 amino acids: CAVQGMNTEAFF. The CDR3 region has the DNA TGTGCCGTACAGGGCATGAACACTGAAGCTTTCTTT.

The rearrangement links TRBV5-4 to TRBJ1-2, with D perhaps TRBD1 (6 bases). Trimming pared 4 bases from V and 1 base from J, leaving 26 bases between. The germline V gene has CDR1 SGHNT and CDR2 YYREEE (reference sequence). This CDR3 is built from 19 residues. In nucleotides, the CDR3 is TGTGCCAGCAGCGAGGAGTTTCAGGGGAAGAAGGGGGTTAACTATGGCTACACCTTC. It encodes CASSEEFQGKKGVNYGYTF.

V and J are TRBV5-8 and TRBJ1-4, with D hard to call. The CDR3 has 15 amino acids. Germline CDR1 and CDR2: SGHTS and YDEGEE. Trimming took off 0 bases at V and 11 bases at J, with 17 bases between the two ends. The CDR3, as DNA: TGTGCCAGCAGCTTGGACCGTAGGACCGACATTAAACTGTTTTTT. This sequence encodes CASSLDRRTDIKLFF.

This chain connects TRBV6-5 to TRBJ1-1; D gene unclear. Germline V gene data show CDR1 as MNHEY and CDR2 as SVGAGI. CDR3 length: 15 residues. The V end lost 0 bases, the J end lost 1 base, and 9 bases lay between the germline ends. CDR3 sequence: CASSYSRTQNTEAFF. For the CDR3, the DNA is TGTGCCAGCAGTTACTCCCGGACCCAGAACACTGAAGCTTTCTTT.

The chain couples TRBV5-1 to TRBJ2-3; weak D call: TRBD1 (5 bases). With 2 bases removed from V and 2 bases from J, the gap between germline ends came to 9 bases. The germline V gene encodes CDR1 SGHRS and CDR2 YFSETQ. This CDR3 has 14 residues. CDR3 in amino acids: CASSFGHDTDTQYF. In nucleotides, the CDR3 is TGCGCCAGCAGCTTTGGACACGACACAGATACGCAGTATTTT.

CDR3 in DNA: TGCGCCAGCAGCTTGAGGCCAGGGGGGAATCAGCCCCAGCATTTT. This sequence encodes CASSLRPGGNQPQHF. V and J are TRBV5-1 and TRBJ1-5; TRBD1 aligns across 7 bases. V gave up 1 base and J gave up 4 bases; unmatched junction bases: 5. Per the germline V gene, CDR1 is SGHRS and CDR2 is YFSETQ. The CDR3 loop spans 15 amino acids.

This clone was seen only once. This chain's CDR3 is CASSRNRGTDTQYF. For the CDR3, the DNA is TGTGCCAGCAGCCGTAATAGAGGAACAGATACGCAGTATTTT. V is TRBV14 and J is TRBJ2-3; D uncertain. Trimming removed 4 bases at V and 3 bases at J, with 11 bases between. This CDR3 spans 14 amino acids. The germline gives CDR1 SGHDN, CDR2 FVKESK. The complete variable domain, with remaining parts taken from reference TRBV14 and TRBJ2-3, reads EAGVTQFPSHSVIEKGQTVTLRCDPISGHDNLYWYRRVMGKEIKFLLHFVKESKQDESGMPNNRFLAERTGGTYSTLKVQPAELEDSGVYFCASSRNRGTDTQYFGPGTRLTVL.

The rearrangement uses TRBV2 and TRBJ1-4; 9 nucleotides line up with TRBD1. The length of the CDR3 is 15 residues. The V segment lost 6 bases and the J segment 8 bases; nucleotides outside the gene matches: 10. The V gene's germline CDR1 is SNHLY and CDR2 FYNNEI. The chain's CDR3 is CASRGRTGAREKLFF. The CDR3 nucleotides read TGTGCCAGCAGGGGACGGACAGGGGCGAGGGAAAAACTGTTTTTT.

The chain is built from TRBV4-3 and TRBJ2-2; D gene uncertain. The CDR3 is 14 amino acids. CDR1 and CDR2 from the germline V gene are LGHNA and YSLEER. V lost 3 bases, J lost 2 bases, and 7 bases lay in between. CDR3 nucleotide sequence: TGCGCCAGCAGCCACTTCTCCAACACCGGGGAGCTGTTTTTT. Residues: CASSHFSNTGELFF.